A single sample is the source of the 17 T cell receptor beta chains below, sequenced in a study of CXCR3-negative and CXCR3-positive naive CD8 T cells (dated by TCRdb to the late 2010s). The sequencer listed for this sample is NextSeq 550. The Human TCR Profiling Kit (MiLaboratory) was used to prepare UMI-labeled 5' RACE TRB cDNA libraries. The reads underwent TCRdb reprocessing, giving one record for each CDR3 protein sequence and no DNA. The sample's table covers 50,000 to 55,000 distinct CDR3 sequences. About 1.6% of the sample rests with the top ten. The sequenced sample consisted of naive CXCR3- CD8+ T cells from blood. What the cell subset or site label conveys for this sample: CD45RO-CCR7+CD27+CD95- naive CD8+ T cells lacking CXCR3 (TNR3-). The receptors derive from a human donor in good health. Some clones in this sample may be carry-over from other donors' samples.

The V and J genes are TRBV20-1 and TRBJ2-1; the D call from TCRdb, TRBD1, cannot be confirmed without DNA. CDR1 DFQATT and CDR2 SNEGSKA come from the germline V gene (reference sequence). The CDR3 contains 15 residues. CDR3 residues: CSARSQGRSYNEQFF.

J is TRBJ2-7 and V is TRBV27; there is no DNA to check the TCRdb D call of TRBD1. This CDR3 has 13 amino acids. Germline CDR1 MNHEY, CDR2 SMNVEV (reference sequence). The CDR3 here is CASGETGFYEQYF.

This CDR3 reads CAWSVRSDYNEQFF. The rearrangement uses TRBV30 and TRBJ2-1. CDR3 length: 14 amino acids. Per the germline V gene, CDR1 is GTSNPN and CDR2 is SVGIG (reference sequence).

The chain couples TRBV29-1 to TRBJ2-7; no DNA is available, so the TRBD1 call from TCRdb remains unchecked. CDR3 length: 11 residues. Per germline, CDR1 SQVTM and CDR2 ANQGSEA. CDR3 protein: CSVGTGDEQYF.

The rearrangement links TRBV7-2 to TRBJ2-1; TCRdb's D gene call, TRBD1, goes unchecked for lack of DNA. The CDR3 has 13 residues. Germline values: CDR1 SGHTA, CDR2 FQGNSA. CDR3 sequence reads: CAATGPGVNEQFF.

The rearrangement joins TRBV7-9 to TRBJ1-1; without DNA, the TCRdb call of TRBD1 cannot be checked. The CDR3 consists of 13 residues. CDR1 and CDR2 from the germline V gene are SEHNR and FQNEAQ (reference sequence). The CDR3 spells CASSIPGGTEAFF. The full variable domain, its missing parts supplied by reference TRBV7-9 and TRBJ1-1, is DTGVSQNPRHKITKRGQNVTFRCDPISEHNRLYWYRQTLGQGPEFLTYFQNEAQLEKSRLLSDRFSAERPKGSFSTLEIQRTEQGDSAMYLCASSIPGGTEAFFGQGTRLTVV.

The chain links TRBV11-2 to TRBJ2-3; the TCRdb D gene call, TRBD2, has no DNA to confirm it. Germline V gene data show CDR1 as SGHAT and CDR2 as FQNNGV. The CDR3 is 15 residues long. CDR3 residues: CAAQGAGGSPDTQYF.

This chain connects TRBV5-1 to TRBJ2-7; TCRdb's D call, TRBD2, is unchecked because there is no DNA. Germline lookup yields CDR1 SGHRS and CDR2 YFSETQ. The CDR3 has 14 residues. This CDR3 is CASSLGSEAPEQYF.

The chain recombines TRBV9 with TRBJ1-5. The CDR3 spans 15 residues. The germline V gene encodes CDR1 SGDLS and CDR2 YYNGEE. The CDR3 spells CASSLDGNSNQPQHF.

The V call is TRBV29-1, the J call TRBJ2-7. Germline CDR1 reads SQVTM; CDR2 reads ANQGSEA. The CDR3 extends over 11 amino acids. CDR3 region: CSVDASGEQYF.

The chain recombines TRBV9 with TRBJ2-2; the D call from TCRdb, TRBD2, cannot be confirmed without DNA. Germline CDR1 and CDR2: SGDLS and YYNGEE. The CDR3 is made up of 13 amino acids. The CDR3 loop reads CASSATAPGELFF.

V is TRBV25-1 and J is TRBJ2-2; TCRdb indicates TRBD2, and absent DNA this call remains unverified. The germline CDR1 and CDR2 sequences are MGHDK and SYGVNS. The CDR3 spans 21 residues. This CDR3 is CASSEYPRKGVSIANTGELFF. The whole variable domain, remainder taken from reference TRBV25-1 and TRBJ2-2, is EADIYQTPRYLVIGTGKKITLECSQTMGHDKMYWYQQDPGMELHLIHYSYGVNSTEKGDLSSESTVSRIRTEHFPLTLESARPSHTSQYLCASSEYPRKGVSIANTGELFFGEGSRLTVL.

Frequency places this clonotype as medium-sized. The gene calls are TRBV20-1 and TRBJ2-3; TCRdb picks TRBD1, but there is no DNA to check that call. Per germline, CDR1 DFQATT and CDR2 SNEGSKA (reference sequence). The CDR3 spans 16 residues. CDR3 loop: CSARDRGGTIADTQYF.

This chain links TRBV7-6 with TRBJ2-1. The CDR3 totals 13 residues. Germline CDR1 is SGHVS and CDR2 is FNYEAQ. CDR3: CASSYSSYNEQFF.

The rearrangement uses TRBV29-1 and TRBJ2-6; TCRdb's assignment of TRBD2 cannot be checked, as there is no DNA. The CDR3 runs 15 residues. CDR1 and CDR2 from the germline V gene are SQVTM and ANQGSEA. CDR3 sequence: CSVGLAGPGANVLTF. The full variable domain, with the rest looked up from reference TRBV29-1 and TRBJ2-6, is SAVISQKPSRDICQRGTSLTIQCQVDSQVTMMFWYRQQPGQSLTLIATANQGSEATYESGFVIDKFPISRPNLTFSTLTVSNMSPEDSSIYLCSVGLAGPGANVLTFGAGSRLTVL.

V and J are TRBV15 and TRBJ2-1; TCRdb calls TRBD2, which cannot be checked without DNA. This CDR3 contains 13 residues. The germline V gene encodes CDR1 LNHNV and CDR2 YYDKDF (reference sequence). CDR3 loop: CATKALAGVEQFF.

V is TRBV5-6 and J is TRBJ2-7; TCRdb picks TRBD1, but there is no DNA to check that call. Germline CDR1 is SGHDT and CDR2 is YYEEEE. This CDR3 comprises 14 residues. The CDR3: CASSSRVLYYEQYF. The full variable domain, its missing parts supplied by reference TRBV5-6 and TRBJ2-7, is DAGVTQSPTHLIKTRGQQVTLRCSPKSGHDTVSWYQQALGQGPQFIFQYYEEEERQRGNFPDRFSGHQFPNYSSELNVNALLLGDSALYLCASSSRVLYYEQYFGPGTRLTVT.